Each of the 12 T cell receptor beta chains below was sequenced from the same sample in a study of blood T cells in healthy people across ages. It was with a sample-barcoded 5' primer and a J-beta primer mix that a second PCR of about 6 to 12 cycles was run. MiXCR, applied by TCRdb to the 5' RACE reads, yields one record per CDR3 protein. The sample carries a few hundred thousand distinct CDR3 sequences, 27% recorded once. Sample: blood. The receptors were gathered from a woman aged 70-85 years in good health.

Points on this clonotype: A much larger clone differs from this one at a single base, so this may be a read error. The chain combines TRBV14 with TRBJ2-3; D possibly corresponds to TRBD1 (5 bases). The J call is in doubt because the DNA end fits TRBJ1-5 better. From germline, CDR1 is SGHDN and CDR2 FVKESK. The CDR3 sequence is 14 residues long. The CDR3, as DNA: TGTGCCAGCAGCCTACGCTGGGGCACAGATACGCAGCATTTT. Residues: CASSLRWGTDTQHF.

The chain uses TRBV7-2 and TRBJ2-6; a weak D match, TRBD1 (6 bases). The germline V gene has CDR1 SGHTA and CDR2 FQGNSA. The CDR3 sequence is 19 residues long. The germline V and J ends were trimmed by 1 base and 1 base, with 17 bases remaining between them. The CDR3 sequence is CASSLEILGARSGANVLTF. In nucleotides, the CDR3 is TGTGCCAGCAGCTTAGAAATCTTGGGGGCGCGGTCTGGGGCCAACGTCCTGACTTTC. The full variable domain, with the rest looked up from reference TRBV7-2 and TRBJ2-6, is GAGVSQSPSNKVTEKGKDVELRCDPISGHTALYWYRQSLGQGLEFLIYFQGNSAPDKSGLPSDRFSAERTGGSVSTLTIQRTQQEDSAVYLCASSLEILGARSGANVLTFGAGSRLTVL.

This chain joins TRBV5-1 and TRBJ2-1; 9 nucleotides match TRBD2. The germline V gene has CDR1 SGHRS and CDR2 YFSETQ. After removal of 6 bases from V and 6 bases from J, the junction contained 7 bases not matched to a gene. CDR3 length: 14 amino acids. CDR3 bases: TGCGCCAGCACCTTTACGACTAGCGGCAATGAGCAGTTCTTC. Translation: CASTFTTSGNEQFF.

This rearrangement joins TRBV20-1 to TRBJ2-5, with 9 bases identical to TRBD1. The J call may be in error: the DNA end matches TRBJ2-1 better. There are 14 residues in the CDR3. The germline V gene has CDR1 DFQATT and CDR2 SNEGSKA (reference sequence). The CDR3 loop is CSGEPGQGLDEQFF. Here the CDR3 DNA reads TGCAGTGGGGAACCGGGACAGGGATTAGATGAGCAGTTCTTC.

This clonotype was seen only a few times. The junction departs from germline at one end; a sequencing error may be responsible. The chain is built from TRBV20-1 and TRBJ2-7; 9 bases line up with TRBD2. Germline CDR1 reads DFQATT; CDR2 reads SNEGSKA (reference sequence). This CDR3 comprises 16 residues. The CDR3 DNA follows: TGTAGTGCTAGAGAGAGAAGGGTAGCGGGAGAACCCGAGCAGTACTTC. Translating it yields CSARERRVAGEPEQYF.

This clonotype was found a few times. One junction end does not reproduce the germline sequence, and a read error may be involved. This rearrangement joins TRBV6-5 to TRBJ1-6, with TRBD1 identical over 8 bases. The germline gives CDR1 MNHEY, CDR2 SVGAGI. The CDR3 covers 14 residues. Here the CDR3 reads CAGSYSTGGSPLHF. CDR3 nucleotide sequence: TGTGCCGGCAGTTACTCAACAGGGGGATCACCCCTCCACTTT.

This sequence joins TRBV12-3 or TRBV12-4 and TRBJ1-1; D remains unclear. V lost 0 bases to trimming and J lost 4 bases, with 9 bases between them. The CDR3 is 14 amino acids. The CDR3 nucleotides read TGTGCCAGCAGTTTAGCGGGTGTCGGCACTGAAGCTTTCTTT. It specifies CASSLAGVGTEAFF.

The CDR3 region is CSVQKWGQGETQYF. The CDR3 DNA follows: TGCAGCGTTCAGAAGTGGGGACAGGGGGAGACCCAGTACTTC. The J gene is TRBJ2-5, the V gene TRBV29-1; 10 nucleotides agree with TRBD1. The CDR3 is 14 amino acids. J lost 5 bases, V lost 5 bases, and 8 bases had no gene match. The germline V gene has CDR1 SQVTM and CDR2 ANQGSEA.

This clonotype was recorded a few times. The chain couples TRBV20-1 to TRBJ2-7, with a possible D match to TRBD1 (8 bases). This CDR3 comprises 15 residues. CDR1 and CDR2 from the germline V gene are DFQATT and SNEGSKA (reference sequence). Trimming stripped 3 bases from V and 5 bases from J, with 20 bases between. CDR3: CSASALRQGRDEQYF. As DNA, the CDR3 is TGCAGTGCTAGCGCCCTAAGACAGGGGAGGGACGAGCAGTACTTC.

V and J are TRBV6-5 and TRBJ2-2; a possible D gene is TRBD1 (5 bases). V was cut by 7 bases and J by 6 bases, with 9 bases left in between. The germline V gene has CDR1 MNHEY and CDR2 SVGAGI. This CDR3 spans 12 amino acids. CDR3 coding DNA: TGTGCCAGCAAGGACACCGCCGGGGAGCTGTTTTTT. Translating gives CASKDTAGELFF.

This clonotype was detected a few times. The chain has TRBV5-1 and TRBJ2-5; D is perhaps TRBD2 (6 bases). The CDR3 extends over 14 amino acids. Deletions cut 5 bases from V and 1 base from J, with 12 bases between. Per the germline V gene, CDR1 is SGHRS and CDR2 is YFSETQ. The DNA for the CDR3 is TGCGCCAGCAGGAGGAGGGACCCCCAAGAGACCCAGTACTTC. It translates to CASRRRDPQETQYF.

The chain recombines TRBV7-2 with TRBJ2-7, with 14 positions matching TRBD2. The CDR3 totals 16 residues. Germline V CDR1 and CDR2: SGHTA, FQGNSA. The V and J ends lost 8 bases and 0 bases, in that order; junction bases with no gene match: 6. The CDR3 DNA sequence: TGTGCCAGCGGGACTAGCGGGAGCCCCAGCTCCTACGAGCAGTACTTC. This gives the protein CASGTSGSPSSYEQYF.